This entry is about one TCR beta chain. Relative to the germline gene, one junction end is altered; a read error may explain this. The sample originates from a study of blood T cell repertoires in COVID-19. At the level of the study: Nucleic acid was either cDNA or gDNA, and it came from T cells, B-cell-depleted T cells, or PBMCs.

The CDR3 loop spans 15 amino acids. Germline-derived CDR1 and CDR2 are SNHLY and FYNNEI. In the original workflow: Amplification of reference gene primers was used by the study to estimate nucleated cell counts. The assay was immunoSEQ multiplex PCR, and TCRdb's table has in-frame clones only and misses some. V, J and clone size were drawn from that table, and D and trimming were deduced from the DNA. The sample lists around 74,000 clones, about 90% seen once, with 4.6% in the top ten. The chain links TRBV2 to TRBJ1-4, with a weak D call TRBD1 (6 bases). The sequence was obtained from a man aged 50 to 59 with active COVID-19. Sequences were obtained from peripheral blood. In nucleotides, the CDR3 is TGTGCCAGCACACGCTTGACAGGATACAATGACAAACTGTTTTTT. Amino acids: CASTRLTGYNDKLFF.